One and the same sample provided the 7 T cell receptor beta chains below, sequenced in a study of control samples from healthy donors and cancer patients. The protocol was immunoSEQ multiplex PCR, while the TCRdb copy is restricted to in-frame clones and leaves out a portion. The sample yields 90,000 to 110,000 clones, 75% to 90% seen once. Sequencing was carried out using blood. The receptor source for this set is a woman aged 45-65 years in good health.

V usage is TRBV24-1 and J usage is TRBJ2-3; TRBD2 matches 7 bases. The CDR3 runs to 18 residues. Losses at the gene ends were 2 bases for V and 5 bases for J; bases not matched to a gene: 15. CDR1 and CDR2 (germline): KGHDR, SFDVKD. The CDR3 nucleotides read TGTGCCACCAGTGATTCTCCCGGGCTAGTTGCGGGAGTAGATACGCAGTATTTT. It specifies CATSDSPGLVAGVDTQYF.

The chain has TRBV27 and TRBJ2-2, with TRBD1 matching over 7 bases. Germline-derived CDR1 and CDR2 are MNHEY and SMNVEV (reference sequence). V was clipped by 0 bases and J by 2 bases; unmatched bases: 3. The CDR3 extends over 16 amino acids. CDR3: CASSLSGTANTGELFF. The CDR3 DNA sequence: TGTGCCAGCAGTTTATCCGGGACAGCAAACACCGGGGAGCTGTTTTTT.

The rearrangement links TRBV6-6 to TRBJ1-5; no clear D gene. The CDR3 sequence is 13 residues long. From germline, CDR1 is MNHNY and CDR2 SVGAGI (reference sequence). V gave up 7 bases and J gave up 0 bases, with 7 bases separating them. CDR3: CASIQYSNQPQHF. The CDR3 DNA reads as TGTGCCAGCATCCAGTATAGCAATCAGCCCCAGCATTTT.

The rearrangement joins TRBV4-1 to TRBJ1-2; D uncertain. Germline V lookup: CDR1 MGHRA, CDR2 YSYEKL. Trimming removed 0 bases from V and 4 bases from J, with 6 bases in between. The CDR3 has 13 residues. In nucleotides, the CDR3 is TGCGCCAGCAGCCAAGACGGCCCCTATGGCTACACCTTC. This codes for CASSQDGPYGYTF.

The chain employs TRBV4-1 and TRBJ2-1; D unclear. V was trimmed by 0 bases and J by 5 bases, leaving 5 bases between them. The CDR3 runs to 13 residues. CDR1 is MGHRA and CDR2 is YSYEKL in the germline V gene. CDR3 DNA: TGCGCCAGCAGCCAAGAGAGTCACAATGAGCAGTTCTTC. Translated, it gives CASSQESHNEQFF.

This clone turned up a few times. This chain connects TRBV19 to TRBJ1-5; D possibly corresponds to TRBD1 (6 bases). The CDR3 has 15 amino acids. V was cut by 9 bases and J by 4 bases, with 19 bases left in between. The germline gives CDR1 LNHDA, CDR2 SQIVND (reference sequence). The CDR3 protein is CASRRDTRGNQPQHF. CDR3 DNA sequence: TGTGCCAGCCGTCGGGACACGCGAGGTAATCAGCCCCAGCATTTT. The variable domain in full, with the rest retrieved from reference TRBV19 and TRBJ1-5, is DGGITQSPKYLFRKEGQNVTLSCEQNLNHDAMYWYRQDPGQGLRLIYYSQIVNDFQKGDIAEGYSVSREKKESFPLTVTSAQKNPTAFYLCASRRDTRGNQPQHFGDGTRLSIL.

This clone has a handful of counts. The rearrangement links TRBV7-2 to TRBJ1-4; TRBD1 matches at 10 bases. The CDR3 covers 17 residues. Per germline, CDR1 SGHTA and CDR2 FQGNSA. J gave up 0 bases and V 5 bases, and 6 bases lay outside the gene matches. The CDR3 nucleotides are TGTGCCAGCAGCCAGAACGGACAGGGGGCAACTAATGAAAAACTGTTTTTT. Amino acids: CASSQNGQGATNEKLFF.